This TCR beta chain is drawn from a study of blood T cell repertoires in COVID-19. Study at large: The origin of the acute and convalescent COVID-19 samples was the United States, Italy and Spain.

V lost 4 bases, J lost 4 bases, and 11 bases lay in between. The germline CDR1 and CDR2 sequences are SGHRS and YFSETQ. This CDR3 is 13 amino acids long. Per the original methods: Estimated nucleated cell counts came from reference gene primer amplification. Clones were sequenced by immunoSEQ multiplex PCR, and TCRdb holds only the in-frame ones, with some missing. V and J calls and clone size are those listed in that table; D and trimming were worked out from the DNA. The sample lists 55,000 to 90,000 clones, around 89% seen once, with approximately 1.4% in the top ten. The sample taken for sequencing was peripheral blood. This sequence joins TRBV5-1 and TRBJ1-1; D remains unclear. This TCR derives from a human donor in a cohort sampled during active COVID-19. The CDR3 coding sequence is TGCGCCAGCAGCATGTCCGGGAGCACTGAAGCTTTCTTT. It encodes CASSMSGSTEAFF. The full variable domain, completed using reference TRBV5-1 and TRBJ1-1, is KAGVTQTPRYLIKTRGQQVTLSCSPISGHRSVSWYQQTPGQGLQFLFEYFSETQRNKGNFPGRFSGRQFSNSRSEMNVSTLELGDSALYLCASSMSGSTEAFFGQGTRLTVV.